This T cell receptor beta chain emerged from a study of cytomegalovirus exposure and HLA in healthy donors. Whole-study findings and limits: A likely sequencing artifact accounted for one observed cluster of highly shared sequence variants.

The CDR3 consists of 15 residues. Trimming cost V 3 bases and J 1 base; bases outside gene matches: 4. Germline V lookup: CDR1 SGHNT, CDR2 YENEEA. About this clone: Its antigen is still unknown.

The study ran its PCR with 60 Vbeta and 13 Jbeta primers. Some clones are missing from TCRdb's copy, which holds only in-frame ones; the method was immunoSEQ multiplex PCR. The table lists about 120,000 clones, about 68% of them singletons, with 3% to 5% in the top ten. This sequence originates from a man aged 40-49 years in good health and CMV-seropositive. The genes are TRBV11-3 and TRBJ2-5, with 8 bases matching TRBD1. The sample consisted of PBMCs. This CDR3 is CASSFSGGIQETQYF. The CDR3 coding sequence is TGTGCCAGCAGCTTCTCAGGGGGCATCCAAGAGACCCAGTACTTC.